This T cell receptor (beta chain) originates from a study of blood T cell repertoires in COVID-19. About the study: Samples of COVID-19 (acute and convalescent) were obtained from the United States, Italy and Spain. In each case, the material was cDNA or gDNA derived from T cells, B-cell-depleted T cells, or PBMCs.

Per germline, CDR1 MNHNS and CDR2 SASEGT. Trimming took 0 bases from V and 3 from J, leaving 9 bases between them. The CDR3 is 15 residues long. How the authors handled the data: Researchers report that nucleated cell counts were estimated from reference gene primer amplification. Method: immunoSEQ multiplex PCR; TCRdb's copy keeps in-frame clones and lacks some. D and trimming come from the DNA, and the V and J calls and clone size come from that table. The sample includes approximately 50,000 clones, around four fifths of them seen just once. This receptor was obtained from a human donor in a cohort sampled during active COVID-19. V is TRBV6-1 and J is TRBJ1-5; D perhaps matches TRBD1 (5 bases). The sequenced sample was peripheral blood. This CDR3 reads CASSEAGGYNQPQHF. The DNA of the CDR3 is TGTGCCAGCAGTGAAGCGGGGGGATACAATCAGCCCCAGCATTTT.